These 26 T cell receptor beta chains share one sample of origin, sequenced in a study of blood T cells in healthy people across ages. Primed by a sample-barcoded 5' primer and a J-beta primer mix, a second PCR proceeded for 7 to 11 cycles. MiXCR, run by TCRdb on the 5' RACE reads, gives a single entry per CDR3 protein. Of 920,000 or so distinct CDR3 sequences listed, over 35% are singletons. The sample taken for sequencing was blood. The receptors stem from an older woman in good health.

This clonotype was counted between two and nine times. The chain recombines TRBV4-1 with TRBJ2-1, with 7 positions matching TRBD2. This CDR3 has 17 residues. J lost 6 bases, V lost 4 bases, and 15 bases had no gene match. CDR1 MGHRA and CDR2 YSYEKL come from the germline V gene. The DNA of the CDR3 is TGCGCCAGCAGCCGCTCACCGAGGGGAGGGCCGTTCAATGAGCAGTTCTTC. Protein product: CASSRSPRGGPFNEQFF.

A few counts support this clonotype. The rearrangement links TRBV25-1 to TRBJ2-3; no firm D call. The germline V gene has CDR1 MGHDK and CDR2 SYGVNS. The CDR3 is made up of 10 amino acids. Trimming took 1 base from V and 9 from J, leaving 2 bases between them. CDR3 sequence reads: CASSELTQYF. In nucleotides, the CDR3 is TGTGCCAGCAGTGAATTGACGCAGTATTTT.

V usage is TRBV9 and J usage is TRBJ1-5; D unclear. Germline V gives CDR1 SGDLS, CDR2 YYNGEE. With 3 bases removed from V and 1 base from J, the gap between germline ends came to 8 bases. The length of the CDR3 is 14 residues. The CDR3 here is CASSDGGSNQPQHF. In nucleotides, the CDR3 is TGTGCCAGCAGCGACGGCGGGAGCAATCAGCCCCAGCATTTT.

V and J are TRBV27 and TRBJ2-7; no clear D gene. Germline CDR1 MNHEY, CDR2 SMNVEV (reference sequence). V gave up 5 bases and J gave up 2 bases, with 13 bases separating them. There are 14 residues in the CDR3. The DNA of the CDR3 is TGTGCCAGCAGTGCAGCAGGCAGAGCCTACGAGCAGTACTTC. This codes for CASSAAGRAYEQYF.

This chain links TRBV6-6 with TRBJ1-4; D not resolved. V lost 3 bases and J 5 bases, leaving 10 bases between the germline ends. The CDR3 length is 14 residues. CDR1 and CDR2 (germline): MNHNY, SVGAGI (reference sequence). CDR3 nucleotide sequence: TGTGCCAGCAGTTATCGGAGCTTAAATGAAAAACTGTTTTTT. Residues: CASSYRSLNEKLFF.

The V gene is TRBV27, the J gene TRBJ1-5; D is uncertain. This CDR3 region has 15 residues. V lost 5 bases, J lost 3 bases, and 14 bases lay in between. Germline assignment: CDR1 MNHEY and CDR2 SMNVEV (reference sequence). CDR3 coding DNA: TGTGCCAGCAGTGAAGTCGGCAGGACCAATCAGCCCCAGCATTTT. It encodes CASSEVGRTNQPQHF.

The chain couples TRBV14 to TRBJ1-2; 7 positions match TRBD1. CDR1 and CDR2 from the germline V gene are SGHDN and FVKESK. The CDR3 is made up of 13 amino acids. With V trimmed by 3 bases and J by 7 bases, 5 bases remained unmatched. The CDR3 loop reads CASSQTGRAGYTF. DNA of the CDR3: TGTGCCAGCAGCCAGACAGGGAGGGCTGGCTACACCTTC.

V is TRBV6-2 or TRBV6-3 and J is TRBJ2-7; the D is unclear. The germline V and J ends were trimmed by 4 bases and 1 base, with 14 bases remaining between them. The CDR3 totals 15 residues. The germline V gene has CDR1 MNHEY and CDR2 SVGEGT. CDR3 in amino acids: CASSSDLHSSYEQYF. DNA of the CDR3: TGTGCCAGCAGTTCCGACTTGCACTCTTCCTACGAGCAGTACTTC.

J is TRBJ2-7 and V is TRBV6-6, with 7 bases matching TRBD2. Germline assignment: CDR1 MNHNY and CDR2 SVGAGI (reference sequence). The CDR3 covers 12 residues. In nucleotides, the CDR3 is TGTGCAATCGGCGGGAGTTTGAACGAGCAGTACTTC. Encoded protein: CAIGGSLNEQYF.

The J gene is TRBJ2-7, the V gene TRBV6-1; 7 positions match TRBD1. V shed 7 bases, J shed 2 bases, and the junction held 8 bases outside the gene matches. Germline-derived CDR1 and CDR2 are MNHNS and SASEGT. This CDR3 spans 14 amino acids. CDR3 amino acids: CASTPGQPPYEQYF. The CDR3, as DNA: TGTGCCAGCACCCCGGGACAGCCACCCTACGAGCAGTACTTC.

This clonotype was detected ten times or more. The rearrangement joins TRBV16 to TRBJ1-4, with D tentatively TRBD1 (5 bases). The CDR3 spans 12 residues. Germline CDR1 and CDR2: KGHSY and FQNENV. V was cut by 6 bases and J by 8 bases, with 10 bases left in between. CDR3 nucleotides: TGTGCCAGCAGTCCTCGGGGGGAAAAACTGTTTTTT. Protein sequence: CASSPRGEKLFF.

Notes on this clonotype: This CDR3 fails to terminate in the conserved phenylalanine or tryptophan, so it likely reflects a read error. The CDR3 nucleotides are TGTGCCAGCAGCTTAATCGGGGGACTAGCTTCGATGGAAGAGCAGTACTTA. It translates to CASSLIGGLASMEEQYL. The chain has TRBV11-2 and TRBJ2-4; 9 bases line up with TRBD2. The CDR3 sequence is 17 residues long. The ends lost 2 bases at V and 13 bases at J; junction bases unmatched: 18. The germline gives CDR1 SGHAT, CDR2 FQNNGV.

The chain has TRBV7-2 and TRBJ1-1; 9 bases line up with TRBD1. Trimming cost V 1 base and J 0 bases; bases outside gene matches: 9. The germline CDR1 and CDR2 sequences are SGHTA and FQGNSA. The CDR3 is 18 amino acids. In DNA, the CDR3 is TGTGCCAGCAGCTTAGAGGGACAGGGCCCTGGGATGAACACTGAAGCTTTCTTT. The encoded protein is CASSLEGQGPGMNTEAFF.

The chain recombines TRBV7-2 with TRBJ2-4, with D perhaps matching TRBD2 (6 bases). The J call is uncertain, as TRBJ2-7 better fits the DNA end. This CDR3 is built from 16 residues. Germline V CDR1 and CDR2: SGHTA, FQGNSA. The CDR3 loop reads CASSLAMTLATYEQYF. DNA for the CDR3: TGTGCCAGCAGCTTAGCCATGACCCTAGCGACCTACGAGCAGTACTTC.

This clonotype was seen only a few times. In nucleotides, the CDR3 is TGTGCCAGCAGCCTACTTCGCCGTTCTCAAGAGACCCAGTACTTC. Translating gives CASSLLRRSQETQYF. The rearrangement uses TRBV6-2 or TRBV6-3 and TRBJ2-5; D ambiguous. Trimming cost V 6 bases and J 2 bases, with 16 bases left between them. The CDR3 extends over 15 amino acids. CDR1 is MNHEY, CDR2 SVGEGT, per germline.

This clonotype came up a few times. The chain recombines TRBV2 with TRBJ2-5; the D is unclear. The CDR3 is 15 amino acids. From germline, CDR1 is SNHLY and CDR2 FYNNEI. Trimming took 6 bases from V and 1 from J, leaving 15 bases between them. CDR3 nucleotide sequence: TGTGCCAGCAGCGATGGGATGGCGGCCCAAGAGACCCAGTACTTC. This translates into CASSDGMAAQETQYF.

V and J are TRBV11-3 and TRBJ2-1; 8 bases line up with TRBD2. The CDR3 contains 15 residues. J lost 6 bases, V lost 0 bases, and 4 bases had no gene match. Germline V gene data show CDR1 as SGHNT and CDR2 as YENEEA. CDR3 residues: CASSLEAGVLNEQFF. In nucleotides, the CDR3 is TGTGCCAGCAGCTTAGAAGCGGGAGTCCTCAATGAGCAGTTCTTC.

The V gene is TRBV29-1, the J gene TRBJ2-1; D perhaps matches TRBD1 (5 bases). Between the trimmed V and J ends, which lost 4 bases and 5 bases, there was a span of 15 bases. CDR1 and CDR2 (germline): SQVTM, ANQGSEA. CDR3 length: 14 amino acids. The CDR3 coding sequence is TGCAGCGTTGCAGGGCAGCTACTACACAATGAGCAGTTCTTC. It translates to CSVAGQLLHNEQFF.

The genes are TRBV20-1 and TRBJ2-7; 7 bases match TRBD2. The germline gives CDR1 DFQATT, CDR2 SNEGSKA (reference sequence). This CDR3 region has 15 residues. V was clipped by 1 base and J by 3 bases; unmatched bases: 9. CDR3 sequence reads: CSARAHRASGYEQYF. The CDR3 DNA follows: TGCAGTGCTAGAGCCCACCGGGCTAGCGGCTACGAGCAGTACTTC.

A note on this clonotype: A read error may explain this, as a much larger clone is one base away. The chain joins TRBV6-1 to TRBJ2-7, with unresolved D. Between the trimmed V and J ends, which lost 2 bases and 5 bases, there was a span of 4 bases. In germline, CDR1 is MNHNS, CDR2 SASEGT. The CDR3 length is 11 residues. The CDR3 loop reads CASSEQHEQYF. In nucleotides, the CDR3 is TGTGCCAGCAGTGAACAGCACGAGCAGTACTTC.

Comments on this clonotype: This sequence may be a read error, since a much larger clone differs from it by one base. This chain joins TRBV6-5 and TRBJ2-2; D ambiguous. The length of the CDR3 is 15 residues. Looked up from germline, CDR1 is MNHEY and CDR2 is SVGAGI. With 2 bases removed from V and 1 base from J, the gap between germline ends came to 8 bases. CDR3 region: CASSYEAVNTGELFF. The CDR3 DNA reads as TGTGCCAGCAGTTACGAGGCGGTGAACACCGGGGAGCTGTTTTTT.

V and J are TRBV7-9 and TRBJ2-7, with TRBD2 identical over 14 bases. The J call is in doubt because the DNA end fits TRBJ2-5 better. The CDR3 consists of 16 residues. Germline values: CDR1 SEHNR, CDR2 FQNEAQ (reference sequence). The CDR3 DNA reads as TGTGCCAGCAGCCCGGGACTAGCGGGAGAAAGAGAGACCCAGTACTTC. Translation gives CASSPGLAGERETQYF.

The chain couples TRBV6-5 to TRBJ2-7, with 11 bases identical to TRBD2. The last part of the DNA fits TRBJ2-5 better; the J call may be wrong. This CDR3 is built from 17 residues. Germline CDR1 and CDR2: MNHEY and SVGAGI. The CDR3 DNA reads TGTGCCAGCAGTTCCCGGACTAGCGGGTCCCGGGGAGAGACCCAGTACTTC. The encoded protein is CASSSRTSGSRGETQYF.

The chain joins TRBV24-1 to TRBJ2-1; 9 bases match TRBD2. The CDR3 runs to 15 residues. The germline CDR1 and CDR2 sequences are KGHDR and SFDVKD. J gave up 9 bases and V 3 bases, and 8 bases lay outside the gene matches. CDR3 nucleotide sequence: TGTGCCACCAGTGATGGGCTAGCGGGATTAGTTGAGCAGTTCTTC. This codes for CATSDGLAGLVEQFF.

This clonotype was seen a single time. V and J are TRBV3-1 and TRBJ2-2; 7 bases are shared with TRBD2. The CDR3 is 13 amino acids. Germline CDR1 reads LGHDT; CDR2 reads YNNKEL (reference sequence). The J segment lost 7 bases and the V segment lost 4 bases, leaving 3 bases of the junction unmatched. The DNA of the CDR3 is TGTGCCAGCAGCCTTCGGACTAGCGGGGAGCTGTTTTTT. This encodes CASSLRTSGELFF.

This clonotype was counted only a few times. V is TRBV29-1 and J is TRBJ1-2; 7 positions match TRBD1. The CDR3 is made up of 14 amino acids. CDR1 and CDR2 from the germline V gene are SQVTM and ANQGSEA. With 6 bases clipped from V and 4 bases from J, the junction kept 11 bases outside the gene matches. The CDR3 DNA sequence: TGCAGCGTAGATGACAGGGTAGGGACCTATGGCTACACCTTC. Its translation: CSVDDRVGTYGYTF.